This T cell receptor (beta chain) was recovered during a study of cytomegalovirus exposure and HLA in healthy donors. Use of 60 Vbeta and 13 Jbeta primers characterized the PCR. The assay was immunoSEQ multiplex PCR, and TCRdb's table has in-frame clones only and misses some. The data hold some 160,000 clones, with about 72% observed a single time. Findings and limits, study-wide: Roughly uniform depth of sequencing across donors was assumed in presence/absence analyses. It was reported that the classifier diagnosed cytomegalovirus status with high specificity and sensitivity in both the original and validation cohorts. A reported reduction in N-insertions relative to the approximately 600-donor mean was seen in an Asian-associated ancestry cluster in a later analysis. When analyzed later, a missense DCLRE1C variant was found to be linked to TCR beta V- and J-gene trimming.

Notes on this clone: The antigen remains undetermined.

The CDR3 length is 15 residues. V was cut by 0 bases and J by 1 base, with 8 bases left in between. The germline V gene has CDR1 SGDLS and CDR2 YYNGEE. The sample comprised PBMCs. This rearrangement joins TRBV9 to TRBJ2-1; no reliable D call. The clonotype comes from a male donor in good health and CMV-seronegative. CDR3 protein: CASSVAAASYNEQFF. In DNA form, the CDR3 reads TGTGCCAGCAGCGTAGCGGCGGCTTCCTACAATGAGCAGTTCTTC.